This T cell receptor (beta chain) is from a study of blood T cell repertoires in COVID-19. Background on the study: T cells, B-cell-depleted T cells, or PBMCs provided the cDNA or gDNA that served as material.

Germline assignment: CDR1 MNHNY and CDR2 SVGAGI (reference sequence). This CDR3 has 13 residues. The V gene lost 8 bases and the J gene lost 5 bases, with 12 bases spanning the gap. The method was immunoSEQ multiplex PCR; TCRdb's version includes in-frame clones alone and lacks a portion of them. The table shows 200,000 or so clones, with roughly 76% occurring only once. The TCR sequence derives from a woman older than 75 with COVID-19, enrolled during active disease. V and J are TRBV6-6 and TRBJ2-2; D remains unclear. Sequenced: peripheral blood. CDR3 sequence: CASGITETGELFF. CDR3 coding DNA: TGTGCCAGCGGCATAACAGAAACCGGGGAGCTGTTTTTT.